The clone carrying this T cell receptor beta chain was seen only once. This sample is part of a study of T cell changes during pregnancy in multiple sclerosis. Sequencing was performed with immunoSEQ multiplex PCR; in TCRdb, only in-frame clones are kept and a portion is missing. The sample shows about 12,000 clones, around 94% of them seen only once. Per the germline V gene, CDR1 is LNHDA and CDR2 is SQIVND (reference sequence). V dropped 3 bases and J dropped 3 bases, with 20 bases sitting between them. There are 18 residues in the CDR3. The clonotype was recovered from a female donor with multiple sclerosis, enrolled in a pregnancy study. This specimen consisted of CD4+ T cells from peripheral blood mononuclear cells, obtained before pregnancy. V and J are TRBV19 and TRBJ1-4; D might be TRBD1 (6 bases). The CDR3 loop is CASSMRGTANNPNEKLFF. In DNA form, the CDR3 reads TGTGCCAGTAGTATGAGGGGGACCGCTAACAACCCTAATGAAAAACTGTTTTTT.